Sequencing of this T cell receptor beta chain was carried out in a study of T cell changes during pregnancy in multiple sclerosis. With respect to this clone: One end of the junction varies from germline; a read error may be responsible.

Sequencing used immunoSEQ multiplex PCR; TCRdb keeps in-frame clones, though not all of them. Here the sample spans more than 90,000 clones, around 92% being singletons. CDR3 length: 13 amino acids. CDR1 and CDR2 from the germline V gene are SSHAT and FNYEAQ (reference sequence). The sequence was collected from a female donor with multiple sclerosis, enrolled in a pregnancy study. The chain employs TRBV7-7 and TRBJ2-7, with 7 bases that match TRBD2. Sequencing was performed on peripheral blood, taken in the second trimester of pregnancy. CDR3 residues: CASSTSGTTKLYF. The CDR3 coding sequence is TGTGCTAGCAGCACATCCGGGACTACCAAACTGTACTTC. The entire variable domain, with the rest obtained from reference TRBV7-7 and TRBJ2-7, is as follows: GAGVSQSPRYKVTKRGQDVTLRCDPISSHATLYWYQQALGQGPEFLTYFNYEAQPDKSGLPSDRFSAERPEGSISTLTIQRTEQRDSAMYRCASSTSGTTKLYFGPGTRLTVT.